This entry describes one T cell receptor (beta chain). Its target antigen remains unknown. No per-base quality is available; no much larger clone lies one base away. Whole blood was collected in K2EDTA tubes by collaborating institutions according to the institutions' own protocols. For TCRbeta analysis, collaborators shipped samples as frozen whole blood, isolated PBMCs, or DNA extracted from either of those sample types. The data originate from a study of blood T cell repertoires in COVID-19 (dated by TCRdb to the early 2020s). Background on the whole study: The collaborator samples originated in the United States, Italy and Spain and spanned the acute and convalescent phases of COVID-19. The material from the prospective study consisted of cDNA or gDNA derived from T cells, B-cell-depleted T cells, or PBMCs. The dataset comprised deeply sampled blood TCRbeta repertoires from subjects exposed to, actively infected with, or recovered from COVID-19. The repertoires were made available in a free public database intended to serve as a resource for research on the immune response to SARS-CoV-2. The samples were drawn from the first 160 participants of the ongoing ImmuneRACE study and from 1,254 subjects provided by 6 global collaborators. A de-identified subject ID, COVID-19 status, age in years and sex were almost always included in the sample metadata. HLA class I and class II types, where available, came from metadata supplied by the sample provider rather than from assay-based typing.

Findings and caveats that apply to the study as a whole: The amount of clinical and demographic metadata varied by source and participant and was provided uncurated.

Relative to germline, V is 1 base shorter and J is 3 bases shorter, with 9 bases between their ends. The CDR3 spans 14 residues, from the cysteine through the phenylalanine. The entry retains the CDR3 DNA only, 42 bases that are in frame from base 1. CDR1 and CDR2 are read off the germline V gene as SGHTA and FQGTGA. TCRbeta CDR3 regions were amplified from genomic DNA by means of the immunoSEQ Assay, a bias-controlled multiplex PCR. The study's processing was this. The number of nucleated cells in each sample was estimated from the amplification of reference gene primers within the assay. To quantify the absolute abundance of each unique TCRbeta CDR3 rearrangement, sequence reads were collapsed and filtered. Productive Simpson clonality was computed per sample as the square root of Simpson's diversity index over productive rearrangements. The immuneACCESS repertoire file appears here via TCRdb, limited to in-frame rearrangements. These files lack a portion of the clones; in checked studies, under half of the deficit traces to unresolved V genes, and the cause of the others is not known. That table is the source of V, J and clone size, and D and trimming were worked out from the DNA. This sample is represented by approximately 69,000 clones; 88% of them were singletons. Roughly 30% of the sample belongs to the ten largest clones.

This TCR was sampled from a man aged 45-65 years with acute or convalescent COVID-19. The receptor chain draws on TRBV7-3 and TRBJ2-5, with no reliable assignment of the D segment. What was sequenced was peripheral blood. The CDR3 corresponds to CASSLSGSKETQYF. The DNA sequence follows: TGTGCCAGCAGCTTAAGTGGCAGTAAAGAGACCCAGTACTTC.